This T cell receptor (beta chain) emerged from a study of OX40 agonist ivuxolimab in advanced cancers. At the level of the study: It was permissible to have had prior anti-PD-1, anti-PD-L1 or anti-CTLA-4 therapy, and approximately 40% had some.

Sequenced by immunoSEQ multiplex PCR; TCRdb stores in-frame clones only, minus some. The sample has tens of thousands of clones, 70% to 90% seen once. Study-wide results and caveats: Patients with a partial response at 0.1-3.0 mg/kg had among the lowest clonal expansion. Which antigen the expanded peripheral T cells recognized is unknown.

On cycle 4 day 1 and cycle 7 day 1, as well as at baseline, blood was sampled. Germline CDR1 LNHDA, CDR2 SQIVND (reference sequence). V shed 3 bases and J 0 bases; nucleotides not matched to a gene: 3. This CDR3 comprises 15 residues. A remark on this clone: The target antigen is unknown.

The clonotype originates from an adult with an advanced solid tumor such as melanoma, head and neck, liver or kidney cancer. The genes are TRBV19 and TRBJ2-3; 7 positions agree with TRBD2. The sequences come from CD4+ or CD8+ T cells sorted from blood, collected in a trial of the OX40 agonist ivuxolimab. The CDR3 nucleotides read TGTGCCAGTAGTATCACTAGCGTCAGCACAGATACGCAGTATTTT. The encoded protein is CASSITSVSTDTQYF.